Presented here are 32 T cell receptor beta chains from one specimen sequenced in a study of T-cell reconstitution after alpha-beta-depleted transplantation in children. Molecular barcoding with unique molecular identifiers was used for the TCRbeta library. MiXCR was run by TCRdb on the PCR reads, yielding one entry per CDR3 protein. Here the sample spans approximately 300,000 distinct CDR3 sequences, 10% being singletons. Material: PBMCs, obtained before TCRalphabeta/CD19-depleted stem cell transplant. These receptors originate from a boy in the first two years of life with acute myeloid leukemia, due to receive a stem cell transplant.

This clonotype appeared many times. This rearrangement joins TRBV29-1 to TRBJ2-7; D not resolved. CDR1 and CDR2 from the germline V gene are SQVTM and ANQGSEA. The length of the CDR3 is 13 residues. V lost 1 base, J lost 3 bases, and 10 bases lay in between. CDR3: CSVEGTNSYEQYF. The CDR3 DNA reads TGCAGCGTTGAAGGGACCAATAGCTACGAGCAGTACTTC.

This clonotype was found many times. The gene calls are TRBV7-9 and TRBJ2-7; D may match TRBD1 or TRBD2 (5 bases each). The CDR3 contains 14 residues. V lost 3 bases and J lost 5, with 14 bases in between. CDR1 and CDR2 from the germline V gene are SEHNR and FQNEAQ (reference sequence). CDR3 amino acids: CASSLGVPSDEQYF. For the CDR3, the DNA is TGTGCCAGCAGCTTGGGGGTCCCCTCGGACGAGCAGTACTTC.

The chain carries TRBV20-1 and TRBJ2-1, with TRBD2 as a possible D gene (5 bases). Germline CDR1 DFQATT, CDR2 SNEGSKA (reference sequence). The CDR3 consists of 13 residues. The ends were cut back, 5 bases at V and 2 bases at J, with 10 bases in the middle. This CDR3 reads CSAPTRAYNEQFF. In DNA, the CDR3 is TGCAGTGCTCCAACTAGGGCCTACAATGAGCAGTTCTTC.

Ten or more counts support this clonotype. The V and J genes are TRBV24-1 and TRBJ2-2, with D perhaps matching TRBD1 (6 bases). The CDR3 consists of 14 residues. V lost 9 bases to trimming and J lost 2 bases, with 12 bases between them. Germline V gene lookup returns CDR1 KGHDR and CDR2 SFDVKD. DNA for the CDR3: TGTGCCACCTCCAGGACAGACAACACCGGGGAGCTGTTTTTT. Its protein product is CATSRTDNTGELFF.

This clonotype was recorded at least ten times. This sequence joins TRBV10-3 and TRBJ2-6; possible D gene TRBD1, 6 bases. The germline CDR1 and CDR2 sequences are ENHRY and SYGVKD. The CDR3 extends over 18 amino acids. The V and J ends lost 4 bases and 0 bases respectively, with 16 bases between them. CDR3 bases: TGTGCCATCAGTGCGTTCGACAGGTGGCTCTCTGGGGCCAACGTCCTGACTTTC. As protein: CAISAFDRWLSGANVLTF.

This clonotype occurred a few times. Here the CDR3 DNA reads TGTGCCAGCAGTTACTCGAACAGGGGGCAAGAGACCCAGTACTTC. Residues: CASSYSNRGQETQYF. J is TRBJ2-5 and V is TRBV6-5; TRBD1 matches at 8 bases. J gave up 2 bases and V 0 bases, and 2 bases lay outside the gene matches. Germline assignment: CDR1 MNHEY and CDR2 SVGAGI. The CDR3 consists of 15 residues.

This clonotype was recorded at least ten times. This rearrangement joins TRBV20-1 to TRBJ2-3, with D perhaps TRBD2 (6 bases). The CDR3 has 14 amino acids. The germline gives CDR1 DFQATT, CDR2 SNEGSKA (reference sequence). Trimming pared 3 bases from V and 0 bases from J, leaving 10 bases between. Written as DNA, the CDR3 is TGCAGTGCTAGCGGGAGACCCAGCACAGATACGCAGTATTTT. Amino acid sequence: CSASGRPSTDTQYF.

The V gene is TRBV18, the J gene TRBJ1-4, with D possibly matching TRBD1 (6 bases). Trimming stripped 0 bases from V and 0 bases from J, with 14 bases between. The CDR3 has 18 amino acids. The germline V gene has CDR1 KGHSH and CDR2 LQKENI. In DNA, the CDR3 is TGTGCCAGCTCACCACCTTTGACAGGCCTCGCAACTAATGAAAAACTGTTTTTT. It yields the protein CASSPPLTGLATNEKLFF. The variable domain in full, completed from reference TRBV18 and TRBJ1-4, reads NAGVMQNPRHLVRRRGQEARLRCSPMKGHSHVYWYRQLPEEGLKFMVYLQKENIIDESGMPKERFSAEFPKEGPSILRIQQVVRGDSAAYFCASSPPLTGLATNEKLFFGSGTQLSVL.

This clonotype showed up many times. This chain links TRBV12-3 or TRBV12-4 with TRBJ1-1; D unclear. V was trimmed by 4 bases and J by 12 bases, leaving 9 bases between them. This CDR3 contains 10 residues. CDR3 bases: TGTGCCAGCAGTTCCCCCGGGCCTTTCTTT. As protein: CASSSPGPFF.

This chain connects TRBV5-1 to TRBJ2-2, with D maybe TRBD1 (6 bases). Germline lookup yields CDR1 SGHRS and CDR2 YFSETQ. The CDR3 length is 15 residues. V lost 7 bases and J 6 bases, leaving 19 bases between the germline ends. This CDR3 reads CASLNRDTGPGELFF. CDR3 nucleotide sequence: TGCGCCAGCTTGAACCGGGACACCGGACCCGGGGAGCTGTTTTTT.

This clonotype was picked up many times. V is TRBV7-9 and J is TRBJ2-3; TRBD2 agrees at 12 bases. In germline, CDR1 is SEHNR, CDR2 FQNEAQ (reference sequence). The CDR3 contains 16 residues. The ends lost 5 bases at V and 5 bases at J; junction bases unmatched: 8. This CDR3 reads CASSAGWTSGKDTQYF. The CDR3 nucleotides read TGTGCCAGCAGCGCCGGATGGACTAGCGGGAAAGATACGCAGTATTTT.

This clonotype has a count of ten or more. The CDR3 DNA sequence: TGCGCCAGCAAGGCCCCTTCCTCGACAGCCCAAGAGACCCAGTACTTC. Its protein product is CASKAPSSTAQETQYF. This chain joins TRBV5-1 and TRBJ2-5, with a possible D match to TRBD1 (5 bases). V was pared by 6 bases and J by 1 base, with 19 bases between. CDR3 length: 16 amino acids. CDR1 SGHRS and CDR2 YFSETQ come from the germline V gene. Full variable domain (remainder filled in from reference TRBV5-1 and TRBJ2-5): KAGVTQTPRYLIKTRGQQVTLSCSPISGHRSVSWYQQTPGQGLQFLFEYFSETQRNKGNFPGRFSGRQFSNSRSEMNVSTLELGDSALYLCASKAPSSTAQETQYFGPGTRLLVL.

A few counts support this clonotype. The J gene is TRBJ2-5, the V gene TRBV5-1; D perhaps matches TRBD2 (7 bases). Per the germline V gene, CDR1 is SGHRS and CDR2 is YFSETQ. The CDR3 has 14 amino acids. Trimming left V 4 bases short and J 5 bases short, with 15 bases between. The CDR3 DNA sequence: TGCGCCAGCAGCCGCGGGGGCATCAAGGAGACCCAGTACTTC. Protein product: CASSRGGIKETQYF.

This clonotype was found many times. The chain's CDR3 is CASSLSRAGGSFREQFF. In nucleotides, the CDR3 is TGTGCCAGCAGCTTAAGTCGAGCGGGGGGGTCCTTCCGTGAGCAGTTCTTC. The rearrangement uses TRBV7-3 and TRBJ2-1; 10 bases align to TRBD2. The CDR3 is 17 residues long. Germline V lookup: CDR1 SGHTA, CDR2 FQGTGA. The trim removed 1 base at V and 9 bases at J, leaving 12 bases unmatched.

This clonotype was picked up many times. The chain employs TRBV20-1 and TRBJ1-3, with D maybe TRBD1 (5 bases). Germline loops: CDR1 DFQATT, CDR2 SNEGSKA (reference sequence). Trimming pared 0 bases from V and 8 bases from J, leaving 11 bases between. This CDR3 comprises 13 residues. The CDR3, as DNA: TGCAGTGCTAGAGAGGGGGGGTTCGACACCATATATTTT. This codes for CSAREGGFDTIYF.

The sample holds a few counts of this clonotype. The chain links TRBV4-2 to TRBJ2-5; 10 nucleotides agree with TRBD2. V lost 1 base and J lost 3; bases outside the gene matches: 2. Germline V gives CDR1 LGHNA, CDR2 YNFKEQ. This CDR3 region has 15 residues. CDR3 residues: CASSQASGGEETQYF. CDR3 sequence (DNA): TGTGCCAGCAGCCAAGCTAGCGGGGGAGAAGAGACCCAGTACTTC.

This clonotype was observed many times. This sequence joins TRBV14 and TRBJ2-1, with D tentatively TRBD2 (5 bases). With 4 bases removed from V and 3 bases from J, the gap between germline ends came to 7 bases. This CDR3 has 13 amino acids. Germline lookup yields CDR1 SGHDN and CDR2 FVKESK. Here the CDR3 reads CASSLRDYNEQFF. The CDR3 DNA sequence: TGTGCCAGCAGCCTCCGGGACTACAATGAGCAGTTCTTC.

This clonotype appeared a few times. The chain uses TRBV9 and TRBJ1-6; perhaps TRBD1 as D (5 bases). The CDR3 runs to 14 residues. Per the germline V gene, CDR1 is SGDLS and CDR2 is YYNGEE. V lost 0 bases, J lost 6 bases, and 7 bases lay in between. The CDR3 DNA reads as TGTGCCAGCAGCGTAGCAGGGACTAATTCACCCCTCCACTTT. It yields the protein CASSVAGTNSPLHF.

V gene TRBV12-3 or TRBV12-4 combines with J gene TRBJ2-7; TRBD1 matches 9 bases. V was clipped by 4 bases and J by 4 bases; unmatched bases: 5. CDR3 size: 14 residues. CDR3 sequence reads: CASSSGTGRYEQYF. The CDR3 DNA reads TGTGCCAGCAGTTCCGGGACAGGGAGATACGAGCAGTACTTC.

Worth noting for this clonotype: The junction differs from germline at one of its ends, possibly a read error. This sequence joins TRBV7-7 and TRBJ2-5; 8 nucleotides match TRBD1. Germline V lookup: CDR1 SSHAT, CDR2 FNYEAQ (reference sequence). The CDR3 consists of 14 residues. The CDR3 sequence: CASSPGQAYETQYF. The CDR3 nucleotides are TGTGCTAGCAGCCCGGGACAGGCCTACGAGACCCAGTACTTC.

The table lists this clonotype with many counts. The rearrangement joins TRBV7-9 to TRBJ2-2; D uncertain. Germline V lookup: CDR1 SEHNR, CDR2 FQNEAQ (reference sequence). The V gene lost 0 bases and the J gene lost 1 base, with 3 bases spanning the gap. CDR3 length equals 14 residues. The CDR3 nucleotides are TGTGCCAGCAGCTTAGCATGGAACACCGGGGAGCTGTTTTTT. Translated: CASSLAWNTGELFF.

This clonotype appeared many times. The chain is built from TRBV10-3 and TRBJ2-3; no reliable D call. V shed 9 bases and J shed 6 bases, with 16 bases lying between them. Germline V gene lookup returns CDR1 ENHRY and CDR2 SYGVKD. The CDR3 has 13 amino acids. This CDR3 reads CAISPGSGDTQYF. In DNA, the CDR3 is TGTGCCATAAGTCCCGGGTCCGGGGATACGCAGTATTTT.

This clonotype has at least ten counts. The chain links TRBV12-3 or TRBV12-4 to TRBJ2-5, with TRBD2 identical over 10 bases. This CDR3 contains 15 residues. Trimming removed 5 bases from V and 7 bases from J; junction bases left unmatched: 10. CDR3 protein: CASSLTGTSVGTQYF. The CDR3 DNA sequence: TGTGCCAGCAGTCTTACCGGGACTAGCGTGGGGACCCAGTACTTC.

The table lists this clonotype with many counts. CDR3 region: CSARGGDHYGYTF. The DNA of the CDR3 is TGCAGTGCTAGAGGGGGGGACCACTATGGCTACACCTTC. The rearrangement links TRBV20-1 to TRBJ1-2; tentatively, D is TRBD1 (5 bases). V shed 1 base and J shed 3 bases, with 9 bases lying between them. The length of the CDR3 is 13 residues. Germline CDR1 is DFQATT and CDR2 is SNEGSKA (reference sequence).

As regards this clonotype: With a much larger clone just one base away, this may be a read error. V usage is TRBV6-5 and J usage is TRBJ2-3; D gene uncertain. The CDR3 runs to 14 residues. Germline V CDR1 and CDR2: MNHEY, SVGAGI. Trimming left V 0 bases short and J 15 bases short, with 19 bases between. CDR3 amino acids: CASSYSGPVDRRYF. The CDR3 DNA reads as TGTGCCAGCAGTTACTCTGGGCCAGTGGATAGGCGCTATTTT.

This clonotype occurred once. This sequence joins TRBV7-3 and TRBJ2-6, with 7 bases that match TRBD1. CDR3 length: 17 residues. Germline-derived CDR1 and CDR2 are SGHTA and FQGTGA. With 1 base clipped from V and 4 bases from J, the junction kept 7 bases outside the gene matches. CDR3 bases: TGTGCCAGCAGCTTAAAAGCGACAGGGCTAGGGGCCAACGTCCTGACTTTC. Translation gives CASSLKATGLGANVLTF.

This clonotype showed up many times. V is TRBV7-9 and J is TRBJ2-5; D is perhaps TRBD1 (6 bases). CDR3 length: 17 residues. Trimming shortened V by 4 bases and J by 0 bases, and 18 bases separated the two germline ends. The germline V gene encodes CDR1 SEHNR and CDR2 FQNEAQ (reference sequence). Written as DNA, the CDR3 is TGTGCCAGCAGCTCCCCCCCAGGGGCCCCATACCAAGAGACCCAGTACTTC. The encoded protein is CASSSPPGAPYQETQYF.

The chain joins TRBV5-4 to TRBJ2-1, with D possibly matching TRBD2 (7 bases). Deletions cut 0 bases from V and 8 bases from J, with 15 bases between. The germline CDR1 and CDR2 sequences are SGHNT and YYREEE (reference sequence). CDR3 size: 15 residues. The CDR3 is CASSLVRGGLDEQFF. In DNA form, the CDR3 reads TGTGCCAGCAGCTTGGTTCGCGGGGGCCTGGATGAGCAGTTCTTC.

At least ten counts were recorded for this clonotype. The J gene is TRBJ2-2, the V gene TRBV7-3; TRBD2 matches 11 bases. Per germline, CDR1 SGHTA and CDR2 FQGTGA. V lost 0 bases to trimming and J lost 6 bases; unmatched junction nucleotides: 9. The CDR3 extends over 18 amino acids. CDR3 in amino acids: CASSLTSVLAGVPGELFF. Here the CDR3 DNA reads TGTGCCAGCAGCTTAACCTCTGTACTAGCGGGAGTTCCCGGGGAGCTGTTTTTT.

Many counts were recorded for this clonotype. The chain has TRBV4-1 and TRBJ2-1; TRBD1 matches 9 bases. Germline lookup yields CDR1 MGHRA and CDR2 YSYEKL. The CDR3 has 14 amino acids. The V gene end was trimmed by 4 bases and the J gene end by 8 bases; junction bases not matched to a gene: 6. As DNA, the CDR3 is TGCGCCAGCAGCCTTGGGACAGGGATCCATGAGCAGTTCTTC. It translates to CASSLGTGIHEQFF.

This chain joins TRBV11-1 and TRBJ2-1, with 10 nucleotides matching TRBD1. The CDR3 sequence is 18 residues long. Germline CDR1 reads SGHAT; CDR2 reads FQDESV (reference sequence). V gave up 1 base and J gave up 2 bases; unmatched junction bases: 8. The CDR3 reads CASSLGPGQGSPYNEQFF. CDR3 nucleotide sequence: TGTGCCAGCAGCTTAGGCCCGGGACAGGGGAGCCCCTACAATGAGCAGTTCTTC.

This clonotype was found many times. The V call is TRBV12-3 or TRBV12-4, the J call TRBJ1-2; D may be TRBD1 (6 bases). The CDR3 spans 12 residues. The V and J ends lost 6 bases and 7 bases respectively, with 12 bases between them. The CDR3 DNA reads as TGTGCCAGCAGCCTCAGGGGAGCTGGCTACACCTTC. It yields the protein CASSLRGAGYTF.